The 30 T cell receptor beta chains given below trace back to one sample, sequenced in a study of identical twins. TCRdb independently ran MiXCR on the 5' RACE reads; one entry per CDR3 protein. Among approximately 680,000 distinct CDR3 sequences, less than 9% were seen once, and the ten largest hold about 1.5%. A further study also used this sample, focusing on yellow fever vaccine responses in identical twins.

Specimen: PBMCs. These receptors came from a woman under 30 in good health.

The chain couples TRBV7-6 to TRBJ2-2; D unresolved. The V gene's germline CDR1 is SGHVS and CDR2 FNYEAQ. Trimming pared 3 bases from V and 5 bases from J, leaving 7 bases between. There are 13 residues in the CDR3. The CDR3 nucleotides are TGTGCCAGCAGCTTTAGTTATACCGGGGAGCTGTTTTTT. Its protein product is CASSFSYTGELFF. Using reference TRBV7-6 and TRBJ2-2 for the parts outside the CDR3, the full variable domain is GAGVSQSPRYKVTKRGQDVALRCDPISGHVSLYWYRQALGQGPEFLTYFNYEAQQDKSGLPNDRFSAERPEGSISTLTIQRTEQRDSAMYRCASSFSYTGELFFGEGSRLTVL.

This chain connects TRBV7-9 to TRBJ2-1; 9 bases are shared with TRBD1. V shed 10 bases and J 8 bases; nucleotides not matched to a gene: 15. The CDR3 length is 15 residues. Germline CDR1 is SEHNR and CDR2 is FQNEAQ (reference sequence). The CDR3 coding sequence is TGTGCCAACACCCGGGGACAGGGCGTCGGCGATGAGCAGTTCTTC. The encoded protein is CANTRGQGVGDEQFF.

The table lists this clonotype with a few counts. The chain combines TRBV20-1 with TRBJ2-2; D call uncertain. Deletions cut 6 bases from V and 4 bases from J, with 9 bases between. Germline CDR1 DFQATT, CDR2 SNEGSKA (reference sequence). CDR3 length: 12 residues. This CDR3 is CSAFISTGELFF. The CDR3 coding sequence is TGCAGTGCGTTCATAAGCACCGGGGAGCTGTTTTTT.

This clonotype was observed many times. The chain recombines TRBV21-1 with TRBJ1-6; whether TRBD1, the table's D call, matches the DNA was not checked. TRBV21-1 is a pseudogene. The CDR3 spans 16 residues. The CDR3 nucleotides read TGTGCCAGCAGCTGCCCGGAGGACAGGAGTAATTCACCCCTCCACTTT. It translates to CASSCPEDRSNSPLHF.

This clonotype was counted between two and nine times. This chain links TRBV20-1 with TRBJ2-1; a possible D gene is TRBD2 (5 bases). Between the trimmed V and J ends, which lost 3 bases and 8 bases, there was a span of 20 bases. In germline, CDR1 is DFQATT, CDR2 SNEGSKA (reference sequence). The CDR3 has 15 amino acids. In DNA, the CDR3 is TGCAGTGCTAGGCTAGCATTCTCTACGACGGATGAGCAGTTCTTC. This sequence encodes CSARLAFSTTDEQFF.

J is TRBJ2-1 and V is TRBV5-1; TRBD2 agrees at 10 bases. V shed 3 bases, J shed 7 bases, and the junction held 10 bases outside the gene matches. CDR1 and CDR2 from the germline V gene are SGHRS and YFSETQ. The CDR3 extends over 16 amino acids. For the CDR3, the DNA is TGCGCCAGCAGCTCGACTTTAGCGGGAGGACGGAATGAGCAGTTCTTC. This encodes CASSSTLAGGRNEQFF.

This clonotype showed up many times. The CDR3 is CATSRDTGEKLFF. CDR3 DNA: TGTGCCACCAGCAGAGATACGGGTGAAAAACTGTTTTTT. The V gene is TRBV15, the J gene TRBJ1-4; no definite D call. CDR1 and CDR2 (germline): LNHNV, YYDKDF (reference sequence). The V end lost 0 bases, the J end lost 7 bases, and 6 bases lay between the germline ends. The CDR3 totals 13 residues.

CDR3 residues: CASSRDTRTYEQYF. CDR3 nucleotides: TGCGCCAGCAGCCGGGACACCCGAACCTACGAGCAGTACTTC. The chain has TRBV4-1 and TRBJ2-7, with a tentative D call TRBD1 (6 bases). Trimming pared 4 bases from V and 2 bases from J, leaving 12 bases between. The CDR3 is made up of 14 amino acids. Germline V lookup: CDR1 MGHRA, CDR2 YSYEKL.

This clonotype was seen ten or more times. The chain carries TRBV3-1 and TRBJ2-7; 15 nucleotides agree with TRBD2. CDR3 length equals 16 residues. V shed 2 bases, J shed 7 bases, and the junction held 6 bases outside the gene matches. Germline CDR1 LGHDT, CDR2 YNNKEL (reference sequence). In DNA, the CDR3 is TGTGCCAGCAGCCAACTGGGACTAGCGGGAGGTAGTGAGCAGTACTTC. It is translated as CASSQLGLAGGSEQYF.

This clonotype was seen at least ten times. The CDR3 spells CASSQRMGVTEAFF. The CDR3 DNA reads as TGCGCCAGCAGCCAACGAATGGGGGTCACTGAAGCTTTCTTT. The V call is TRBV5-1, the J call TRBJ1-1; D is perhaps TRBD1 (5 bases). Per germline, CDR1 SGHRS and CDR2 YFSETQ. The CDR3 contains 14 residues. V was shortened by 4 bases and J by 4 bases, with 14 bases between the two germline ends. Complete variable domain (other parts from reference TRBV5-1 and TRBJ1-1): KAGVTQTPRYLIKTRGQQVTLSCSPISGHRSVSWYQQTPGQGLQFLFEYFSETQRNKGNFPGRFSGRQFSNSRSEMNVSTLELGDSALYLCASSQRMGVTEAFFGQGTRLTVV.

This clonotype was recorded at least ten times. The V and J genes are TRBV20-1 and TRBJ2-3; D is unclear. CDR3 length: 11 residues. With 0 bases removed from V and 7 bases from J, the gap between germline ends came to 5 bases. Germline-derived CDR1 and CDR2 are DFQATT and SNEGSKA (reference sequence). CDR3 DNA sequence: TGCAGTGCTAGAGAGGCTAATACGCAGTATTTT. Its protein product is CSAREANTQYF.

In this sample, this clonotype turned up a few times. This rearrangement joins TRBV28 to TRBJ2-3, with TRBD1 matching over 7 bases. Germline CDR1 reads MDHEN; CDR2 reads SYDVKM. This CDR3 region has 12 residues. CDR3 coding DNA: TGTGCAACCGGACAGGACACAGATACGCAGTATTTT. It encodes CATGQDTDTQYF.

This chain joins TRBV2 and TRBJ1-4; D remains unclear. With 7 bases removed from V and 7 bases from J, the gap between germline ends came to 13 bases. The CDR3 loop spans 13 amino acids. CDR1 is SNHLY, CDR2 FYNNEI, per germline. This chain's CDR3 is CASNQEGGEKLFF. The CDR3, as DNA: TGTGCCAGCAATCAGGAGGGTGGTGAAAAACTGTTTTTT.

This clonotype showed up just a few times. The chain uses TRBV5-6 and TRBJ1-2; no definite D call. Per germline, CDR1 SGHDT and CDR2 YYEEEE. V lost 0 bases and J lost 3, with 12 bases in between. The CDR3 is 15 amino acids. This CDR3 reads CASSLARDLDYGYTF. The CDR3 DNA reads TGTGCCAGCAGCTTGGCGAGGGATTTGGACTATGGCTACACCTTC.

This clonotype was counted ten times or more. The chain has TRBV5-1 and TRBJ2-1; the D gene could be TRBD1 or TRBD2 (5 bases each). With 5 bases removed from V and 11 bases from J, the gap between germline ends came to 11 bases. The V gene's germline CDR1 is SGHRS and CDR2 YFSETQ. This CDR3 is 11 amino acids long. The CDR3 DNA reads TGCGCCAGCAGGGATCCGGGACAGCAGTTCTTC. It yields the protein CASRDPGQQFF.

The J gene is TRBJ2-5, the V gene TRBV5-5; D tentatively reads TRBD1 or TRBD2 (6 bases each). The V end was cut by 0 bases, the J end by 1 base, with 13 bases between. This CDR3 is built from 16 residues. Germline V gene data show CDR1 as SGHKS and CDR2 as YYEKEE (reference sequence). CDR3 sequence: CASSLGPGAVQETQYF. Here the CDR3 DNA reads TGTGCCAGCAGCTTGGGGCCGGGGGCCGTCCAAGAGACCCAGTACTTC.

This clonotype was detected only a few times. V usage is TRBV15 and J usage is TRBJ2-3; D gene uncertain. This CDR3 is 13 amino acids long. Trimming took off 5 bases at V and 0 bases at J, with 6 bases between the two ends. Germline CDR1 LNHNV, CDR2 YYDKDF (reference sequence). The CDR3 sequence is CATSYGSTDTQYF. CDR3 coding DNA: TGTGCCACCAGCTACGGTAGCACAGATACGCAGTATTTT.

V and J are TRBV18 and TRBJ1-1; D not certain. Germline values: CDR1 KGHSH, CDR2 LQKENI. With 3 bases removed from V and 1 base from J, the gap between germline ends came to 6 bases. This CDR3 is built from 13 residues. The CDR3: CASSPVENTEAFF. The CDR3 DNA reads TGTGCCAGCTCACCCGTGGAGAACACTGAAGCTTTCTTT.

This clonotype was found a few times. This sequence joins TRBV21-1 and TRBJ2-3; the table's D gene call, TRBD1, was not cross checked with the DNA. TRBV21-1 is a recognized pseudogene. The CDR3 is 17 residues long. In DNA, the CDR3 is TGTGCCAGCAGCAATAACCCGCGGGGGCCTAGCACAGATACGCAGTATTTT. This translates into CASSNNPRGPSTDTQYF.

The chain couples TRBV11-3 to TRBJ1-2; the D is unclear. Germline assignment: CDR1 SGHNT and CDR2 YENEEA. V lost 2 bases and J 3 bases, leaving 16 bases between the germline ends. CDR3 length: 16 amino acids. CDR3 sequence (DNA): TGTGCCAGCAGCTTAAAGCTAAGGGCCGAGGACTATGGCTACACCTTC. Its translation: CASSLKLRAEDYGYTF.

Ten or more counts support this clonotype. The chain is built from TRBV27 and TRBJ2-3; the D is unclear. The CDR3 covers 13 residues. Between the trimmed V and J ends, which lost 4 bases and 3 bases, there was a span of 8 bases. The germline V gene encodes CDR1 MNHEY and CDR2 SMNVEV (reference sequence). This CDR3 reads CASSSRITDTQYF. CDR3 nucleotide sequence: TGTGCCAGCAGTTCCCGCATAACAGATACGCAGTATTTT.

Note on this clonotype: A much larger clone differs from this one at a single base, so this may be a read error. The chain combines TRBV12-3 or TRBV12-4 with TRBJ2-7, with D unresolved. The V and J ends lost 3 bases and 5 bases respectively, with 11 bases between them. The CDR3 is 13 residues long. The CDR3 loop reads CASSFMKSDEQYF. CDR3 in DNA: TGTGCCAGCAGTTTTATGAAATCGGACGAGCAGTACTTC.

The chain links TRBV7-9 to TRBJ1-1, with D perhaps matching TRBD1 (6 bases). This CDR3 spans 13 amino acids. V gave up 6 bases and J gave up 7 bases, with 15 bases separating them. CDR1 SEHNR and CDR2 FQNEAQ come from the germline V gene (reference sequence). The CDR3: CASSPTGFVEAFF. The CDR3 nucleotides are TGTGCCAGCAGTCCCACAGGGTTTGTTGAAGCTTTCTTT.

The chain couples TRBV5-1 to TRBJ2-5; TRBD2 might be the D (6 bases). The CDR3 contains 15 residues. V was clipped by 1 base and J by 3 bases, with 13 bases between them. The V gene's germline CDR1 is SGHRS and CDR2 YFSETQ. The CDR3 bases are TGCGCCAGCAGCTTGATCGGGGGAGAAAAAGAGACCCAGTACTTC. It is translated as CASSLIGGEKETQYF.

As DNA, the CDR3 is TGTGCCAGCAGTCCCGGGACAGGATATATGAACACTGAAGCTTTCTTT. It yields the protein CASSPGTGYMNTEAFF. This rearrangement joins TRBV28 to TRBJ1-1, with TRBD1 matching over 8 bases. Germline CDR1 is MDHEN and CDR2 is SYDVKM. This CDR3 spans 16 amino acids. The V and J ends lost 5 bases and 0 bases, in that order; junction bases with no gene match: 8.

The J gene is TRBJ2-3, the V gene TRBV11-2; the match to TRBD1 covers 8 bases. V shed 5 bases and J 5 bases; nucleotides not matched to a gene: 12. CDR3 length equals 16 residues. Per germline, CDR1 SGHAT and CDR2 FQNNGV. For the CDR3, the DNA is TGTGCCAGCAGCCCAATTGGGAGACAGGGGCAAGATACGCAGTATTTT. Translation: CASSPIGRQGQDTQYF.

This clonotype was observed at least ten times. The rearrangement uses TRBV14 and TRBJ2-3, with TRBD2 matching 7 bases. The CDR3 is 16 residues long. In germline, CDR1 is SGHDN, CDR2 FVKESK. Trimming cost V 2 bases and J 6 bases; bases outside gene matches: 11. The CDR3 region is CASSQLTTSTRDTQYF. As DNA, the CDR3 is TGTGCCAGCAGCCAACTGACGACTAGCACAAGGGATACGCAGTATTTT. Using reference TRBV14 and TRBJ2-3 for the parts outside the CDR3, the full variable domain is EAGVTQFPSHSVIEKGQTVTLRCDPISGHDNLYWYRRVMGKEIKFLLHFVKESKQDESGMPNNRFLAERTGGTYSTLKVQPAELEDSGVYFCASSQLTTSTRDTQYFGPGTRLTVL.

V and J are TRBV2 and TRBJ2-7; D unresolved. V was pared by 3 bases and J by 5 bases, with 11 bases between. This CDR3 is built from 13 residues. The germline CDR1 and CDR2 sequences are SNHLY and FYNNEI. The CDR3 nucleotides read TGTGCCAGCAGTGATCGGCAGAACCACGAGCAGTACTTC. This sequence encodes CASSDRQNHEQYF. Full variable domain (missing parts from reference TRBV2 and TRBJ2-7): EPEVTQTPSHQVTQMGQEVILRCVPISNHLYFYWYRQILGQKVEFLVSFYNNEISEKSEIFDDQFSVERPDGSNFTLKIRSTKLEDSAMYFCASSDRQNHEQYFGPGTRLTVT.

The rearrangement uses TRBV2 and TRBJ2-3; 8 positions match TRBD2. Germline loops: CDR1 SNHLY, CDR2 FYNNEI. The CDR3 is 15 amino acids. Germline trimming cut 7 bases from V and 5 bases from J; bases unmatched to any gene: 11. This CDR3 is CASTNTGGPIDTQYF. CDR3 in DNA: TGTGCCAGCACGAACACGGGAGGGCCTATAGATACGCAGTATTTT. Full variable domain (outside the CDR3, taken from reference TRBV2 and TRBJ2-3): EPEVTQTPSHQVTQMGQEVILRCVPISNHLYFYWYRQILGQKVEFLVSFYNNEISEKSEIFDDQFSVERPDGSNFTLKIRSTKLEDSAMYFCASTNTGGPIDTQYFGPGTRLTVL.

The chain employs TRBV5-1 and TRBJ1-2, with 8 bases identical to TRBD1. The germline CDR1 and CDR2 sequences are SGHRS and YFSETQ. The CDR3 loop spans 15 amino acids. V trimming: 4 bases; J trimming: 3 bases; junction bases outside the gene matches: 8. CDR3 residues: CASSIGTGLYYGYTF. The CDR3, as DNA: TGCGCCAGCAGCATAGGGACAGGCCTTTACTATGGCTACACCTTC.